What follows describes a single T cell receptor beta chain. Its antigen remains unknown. This sample was included in a study of molecular identifiers for immune sequencing clone quantification. Notes on the study in general: Clones exceeding 20 RNA copies carried over 97% of effector molecules but under 1% of naive-cell molecules.

V lost 5 bases, J lost 0 bases, and 11 bases lay in between. CDR3 size: 15 residues. Germline CDR1 is DFQATT and CDR2 is SNEGSKA (reference sequence). TCR libraries were built in bulk with a published protocol and specific TCR primers. TCRdb called the PCR reads again in MiXCR, with one record for every CDR3 protein. Of over 550,000 distinct CDR3 sequences in the sample, around 25% were seen once. Sorted naive CD8 T cells, roughly 20,000 to 1,100,000, were sequenced from 10%, 30% or 50% RNA. The chain links TRBV20-1 to TRBJ2-6; unclear D gene. This clonotype was obtained from a human donor in good health. Some libraries in this study had Jurkat cell RNA spiked in. Sequenced material: naive CD8+ T cells from blood, with Jurkat cell RNA spiked in. Subset in this sample: FACS-sorted CD8+CD4-CCR7+CD45RA+ naive T cells. The CDR3 coding sequence is TGCAGTGCTGGAGTTGTGGACTCTGGGGCCAACGTCCTGACTTTC. It encodes CSAGVVDSGANVLTF.